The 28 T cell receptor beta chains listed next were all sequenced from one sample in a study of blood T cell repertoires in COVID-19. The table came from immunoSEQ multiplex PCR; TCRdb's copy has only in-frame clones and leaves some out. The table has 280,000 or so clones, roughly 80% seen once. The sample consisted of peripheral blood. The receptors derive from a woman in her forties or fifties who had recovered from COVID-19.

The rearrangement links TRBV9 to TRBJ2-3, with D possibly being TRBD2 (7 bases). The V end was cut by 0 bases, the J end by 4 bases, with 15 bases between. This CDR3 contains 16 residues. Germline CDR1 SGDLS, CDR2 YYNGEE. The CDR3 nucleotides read TGTGCCAGCAGCGTAGGAAGGGGCGGGGGCGCAGATACGCAGTATTTT. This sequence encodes CASSVGRGGGADTQYF.

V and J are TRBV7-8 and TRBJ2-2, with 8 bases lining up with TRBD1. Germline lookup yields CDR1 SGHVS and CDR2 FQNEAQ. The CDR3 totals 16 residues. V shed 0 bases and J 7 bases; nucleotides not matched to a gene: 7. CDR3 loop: CASSLAEQGEVGELFF. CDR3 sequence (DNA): TGTGCCAGCAGCTTAGCGGAACAGGGGGAGGTCGGGGAGCTGTTTTTT. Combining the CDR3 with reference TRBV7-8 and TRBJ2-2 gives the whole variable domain GAGVSQSPRYKVAKRGQDVALRCDPISGHVSLFWYQQALGQGPEFLTYFQNEAQLDKSGLPSDRFFAERPEGSVSTLKIQRTQQEDSAVYLCASSLAEQGEVGELFFGEGSRLTVL.

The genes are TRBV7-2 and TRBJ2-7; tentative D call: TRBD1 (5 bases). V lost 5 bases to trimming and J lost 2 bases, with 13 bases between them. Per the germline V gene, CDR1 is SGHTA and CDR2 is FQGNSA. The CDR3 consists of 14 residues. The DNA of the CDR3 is TGTGCCAGCAGCCCAAGGGGCGAAGCCTACGAGCAGTACTTC. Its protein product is CASSPRGEAYEQYF.

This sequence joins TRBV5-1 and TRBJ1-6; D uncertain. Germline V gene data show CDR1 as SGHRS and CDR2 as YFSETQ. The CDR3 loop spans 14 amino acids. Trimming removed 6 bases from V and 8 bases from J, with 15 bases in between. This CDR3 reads CASTRTGMDSPLHF. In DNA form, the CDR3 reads TGCGCCAGCACGAGGACTGGGATGGATTCACCCCTCCACTTT. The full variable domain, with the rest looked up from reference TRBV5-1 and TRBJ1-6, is KAGVTQTPRYLIKTRGQQVTLSCSPISGHRSVSWYQQTPGQGLQFLFEYFSETQRNKGNFPGRFSGRQFSNSRSEMNVSTLELGDSALYLCASTRTGMDSPLHFGNGTRLTVT.

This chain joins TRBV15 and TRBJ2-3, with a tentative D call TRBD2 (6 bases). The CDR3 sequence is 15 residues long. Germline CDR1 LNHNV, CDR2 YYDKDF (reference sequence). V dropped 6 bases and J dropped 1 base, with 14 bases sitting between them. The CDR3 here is CATRDRGIGTDTQYF. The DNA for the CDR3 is TGTGCCACCAGAGATCGGGGGATTGGCACAGATACGCAGTATTTT.

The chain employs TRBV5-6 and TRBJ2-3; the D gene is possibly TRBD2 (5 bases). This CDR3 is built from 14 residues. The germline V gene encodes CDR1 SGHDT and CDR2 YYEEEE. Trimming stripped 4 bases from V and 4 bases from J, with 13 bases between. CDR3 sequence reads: CASSNRRAADTQYF. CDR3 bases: TGTGCCAGCAGCAATCGGCGGGCAGCAGATACGCAGTATTTT.

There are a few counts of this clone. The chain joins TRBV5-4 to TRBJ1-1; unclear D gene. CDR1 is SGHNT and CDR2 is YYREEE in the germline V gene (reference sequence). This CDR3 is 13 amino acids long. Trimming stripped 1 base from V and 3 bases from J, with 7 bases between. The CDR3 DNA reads TGTGCCAGCAGCTTGCAAGGAGACACTGAAGCTTTCTTT. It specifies CASSLQGDTEAFF.

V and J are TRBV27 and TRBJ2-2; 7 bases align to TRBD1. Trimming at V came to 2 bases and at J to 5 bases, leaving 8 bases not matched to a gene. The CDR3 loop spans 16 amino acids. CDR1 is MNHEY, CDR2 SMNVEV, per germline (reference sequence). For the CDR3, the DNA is TGTGCCAGCAGTTTAACTTGGGACAGAGTAACCGGGGAGCTGTTTTTT. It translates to CASSLTWDRVTGELFF.

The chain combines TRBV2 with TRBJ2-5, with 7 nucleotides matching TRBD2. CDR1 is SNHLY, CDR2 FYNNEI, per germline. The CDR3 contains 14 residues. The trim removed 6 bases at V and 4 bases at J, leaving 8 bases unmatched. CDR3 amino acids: CASRDTSGGETQYF. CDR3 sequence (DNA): TGTGCCAGCAGAGACACCTCGGGGGGAGAGACCCAGTACTTC.

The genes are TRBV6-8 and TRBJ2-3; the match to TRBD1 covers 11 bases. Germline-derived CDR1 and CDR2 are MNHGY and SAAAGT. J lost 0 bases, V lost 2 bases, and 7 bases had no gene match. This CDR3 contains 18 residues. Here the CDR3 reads CASSYKGTGGTSTDTQYF. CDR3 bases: TGTGCCAGCAGTTACAAAGGGACAGGGGGGACTAGCACAGATACGCAGTATTTT.

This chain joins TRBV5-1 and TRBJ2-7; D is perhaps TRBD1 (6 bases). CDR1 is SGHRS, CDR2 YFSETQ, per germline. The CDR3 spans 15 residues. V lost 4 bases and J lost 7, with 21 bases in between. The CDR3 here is CASSDAVGGSREQYF. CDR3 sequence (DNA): TGCGCCAGCAGCGACGCGGTAGGGGGATCTAGGGAGCAGTACTTC.

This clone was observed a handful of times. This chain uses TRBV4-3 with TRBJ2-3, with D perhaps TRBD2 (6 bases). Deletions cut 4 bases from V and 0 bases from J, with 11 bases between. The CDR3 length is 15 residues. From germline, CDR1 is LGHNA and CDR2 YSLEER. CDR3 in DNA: TGCGCCAGCAGCCCTCTAGCGATAAGCACAGATACGCAGTATTTT. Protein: CASSPLAISTDTQYF.

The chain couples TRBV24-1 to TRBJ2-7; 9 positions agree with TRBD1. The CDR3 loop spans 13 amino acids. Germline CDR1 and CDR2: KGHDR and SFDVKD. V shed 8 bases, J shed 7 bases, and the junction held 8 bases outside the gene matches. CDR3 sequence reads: CATMGTGMGEQYF. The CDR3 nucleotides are TGTGCCACCATGGGGACAGGGATGGGTGAGCAGTACTTC.

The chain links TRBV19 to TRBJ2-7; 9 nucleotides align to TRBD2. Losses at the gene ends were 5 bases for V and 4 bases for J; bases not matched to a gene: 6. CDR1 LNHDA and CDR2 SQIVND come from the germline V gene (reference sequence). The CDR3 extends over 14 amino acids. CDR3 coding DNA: TGTGCCAGTAGTCGTAGCGGGAGCAATTACGAGCAGTACTTC. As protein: CASSRSGSNYEQYF.

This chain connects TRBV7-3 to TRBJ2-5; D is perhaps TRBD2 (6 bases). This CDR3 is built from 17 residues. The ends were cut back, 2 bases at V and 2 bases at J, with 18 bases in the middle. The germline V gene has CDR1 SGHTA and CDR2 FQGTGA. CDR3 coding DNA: TGTGCCAGCAGCTTATATCCTTTGGGAGGAGGTCAAGAGACCCAGTACTTC. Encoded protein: CASSLYPLGGGQETQYF.

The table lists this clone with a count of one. The CDR3 DNA follows: TGTGCCAGCAGACAGGGATACAATGAGCAGTTCTTC. Amino acids: CASRQGYNEQFF. The V call is TRBV28, the J call TRBJ2-1, with D perhaps matching TRBD1 (6 bases). Germline values: CDR1 MDHEN, CDR2 SYDVKM. The length of the CDR3 is 12 residues. Trimming took 6 bases from V and 4 from J, leaving 7 bases between them.

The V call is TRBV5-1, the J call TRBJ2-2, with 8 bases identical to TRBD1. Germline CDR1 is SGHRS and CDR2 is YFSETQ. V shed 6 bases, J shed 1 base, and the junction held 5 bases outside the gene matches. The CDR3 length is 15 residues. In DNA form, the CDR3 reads TGCGCCAGCACACCTGACAGGGGGAACACCGGGGAGCTGTTTTTT. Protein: CASTPDRGNTGELFF.

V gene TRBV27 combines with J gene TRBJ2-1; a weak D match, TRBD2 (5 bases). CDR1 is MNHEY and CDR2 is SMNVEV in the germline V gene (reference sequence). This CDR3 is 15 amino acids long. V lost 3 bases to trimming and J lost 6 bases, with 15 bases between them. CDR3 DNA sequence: TGTGCCAGCAGTTTCAGAGGGCGCTGGGGCAATGAGCAGTTCTTC. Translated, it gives CASSFRGRWGNEQFF.

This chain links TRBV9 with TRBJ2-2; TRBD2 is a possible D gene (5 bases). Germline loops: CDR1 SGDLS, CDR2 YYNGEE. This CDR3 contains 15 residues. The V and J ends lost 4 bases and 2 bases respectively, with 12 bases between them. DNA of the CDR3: TGTGCCAGCAGCTTATCGGGGTTCAACACCGGGGAGCTGTTTTTT. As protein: CASSLSGFNTGELFF. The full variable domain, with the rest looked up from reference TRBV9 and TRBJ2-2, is DSGVTQTPKHLITATGQRVTLRCSPRSGDLSVYWYQQSLDQGLQFLIQYYNGEERAKGNILERFSAQQFPDLHSELNLSSLELGDSALYFCASSLSGFNTGELFFGEGSRLTVL.

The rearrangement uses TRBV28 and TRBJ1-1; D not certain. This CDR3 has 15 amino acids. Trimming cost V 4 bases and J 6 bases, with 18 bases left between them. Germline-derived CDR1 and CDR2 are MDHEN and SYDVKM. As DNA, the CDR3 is TGTGCCAGCAGTTCAGCGGCGTCCCTTTACCCTGAAGCTTTCTTT. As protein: CASSSAASLYPEAFF.

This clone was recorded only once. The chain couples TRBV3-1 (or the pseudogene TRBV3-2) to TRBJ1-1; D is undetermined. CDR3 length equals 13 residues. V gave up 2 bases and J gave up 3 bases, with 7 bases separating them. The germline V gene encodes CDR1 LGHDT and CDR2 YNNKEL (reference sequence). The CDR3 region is CASSQRGDTEAFF. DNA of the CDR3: TGTGCCAGCAGCCAAAGAGGAGACACTGAAGCTTTCTTT.

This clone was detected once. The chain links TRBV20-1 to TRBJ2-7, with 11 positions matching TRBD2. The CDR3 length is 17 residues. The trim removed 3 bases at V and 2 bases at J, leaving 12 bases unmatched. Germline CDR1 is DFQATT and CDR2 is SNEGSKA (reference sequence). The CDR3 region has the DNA TGCAGTGCTAGTAGTAGTGAGAGGGGACTAGCGGCCTACGAGCAGTACTTC. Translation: CSASSSERGLAAYEQYF.

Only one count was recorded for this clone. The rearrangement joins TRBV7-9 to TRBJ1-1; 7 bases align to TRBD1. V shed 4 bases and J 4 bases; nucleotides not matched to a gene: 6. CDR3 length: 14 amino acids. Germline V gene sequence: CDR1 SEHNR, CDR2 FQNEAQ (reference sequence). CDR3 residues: CASSSKDRVTEAFF. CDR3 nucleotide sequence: TGTGCCAGCAGCTCGAAAGACAGGGTCACTGAAGCTTTCTTT.

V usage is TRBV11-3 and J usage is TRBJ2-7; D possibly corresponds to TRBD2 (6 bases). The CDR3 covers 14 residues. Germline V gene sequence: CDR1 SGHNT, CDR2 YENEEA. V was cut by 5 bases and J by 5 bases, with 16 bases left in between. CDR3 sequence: CASSPRLEQDEQYF. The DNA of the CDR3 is TGTGCCAGCAGCCCCAGACTAGAACAGGACGAGCAGTACTTC.

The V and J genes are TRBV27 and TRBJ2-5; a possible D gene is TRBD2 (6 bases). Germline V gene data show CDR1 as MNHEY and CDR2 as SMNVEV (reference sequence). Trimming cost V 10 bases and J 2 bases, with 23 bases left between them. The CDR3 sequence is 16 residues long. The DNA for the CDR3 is TGTGCCACCAAGGTTGGAGGAGTTGGGGGGCAAGAGACCCAGTACTTC. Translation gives CATKVGGVGGQETQYF.

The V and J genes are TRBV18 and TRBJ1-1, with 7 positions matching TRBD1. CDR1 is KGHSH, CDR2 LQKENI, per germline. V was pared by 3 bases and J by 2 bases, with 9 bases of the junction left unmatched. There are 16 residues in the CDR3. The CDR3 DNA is TGTGCCAGCTCACCTAATGAGGGACAGTTCAACACTGAAGCTTTCTTT. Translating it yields CASSPNEGQFNTEAFF.

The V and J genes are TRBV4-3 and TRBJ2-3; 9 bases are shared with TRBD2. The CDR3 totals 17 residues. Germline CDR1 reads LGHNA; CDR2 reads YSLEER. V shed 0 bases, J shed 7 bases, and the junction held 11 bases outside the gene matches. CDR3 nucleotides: TGCGCCAGCAGCCAAGAATTTGAGCGGGGGGTGGGATATACGCAGTATTTT. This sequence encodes CASSQEFERGVGYTQYF.

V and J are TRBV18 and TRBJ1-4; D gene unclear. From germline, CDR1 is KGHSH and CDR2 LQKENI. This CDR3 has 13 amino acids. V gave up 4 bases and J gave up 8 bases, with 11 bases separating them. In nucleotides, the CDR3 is TGTGCCAGCTCACGCGGGCAGGAGGAAAAACTGTTTTTT. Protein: CASSRGQEEKLFF.